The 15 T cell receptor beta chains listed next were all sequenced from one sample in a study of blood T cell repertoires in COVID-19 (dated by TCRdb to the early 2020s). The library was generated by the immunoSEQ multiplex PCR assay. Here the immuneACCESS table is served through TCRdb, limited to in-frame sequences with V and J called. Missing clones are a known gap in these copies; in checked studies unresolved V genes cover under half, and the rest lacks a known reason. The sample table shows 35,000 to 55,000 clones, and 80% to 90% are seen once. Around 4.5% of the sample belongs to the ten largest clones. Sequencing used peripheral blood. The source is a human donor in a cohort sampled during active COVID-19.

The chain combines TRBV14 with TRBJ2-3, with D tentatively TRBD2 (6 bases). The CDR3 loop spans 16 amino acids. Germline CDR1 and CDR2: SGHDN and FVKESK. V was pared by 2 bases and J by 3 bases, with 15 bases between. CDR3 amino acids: CASSQLGGVVTDTQYF. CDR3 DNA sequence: TGTGCCAGCAGCCAATTGGGGGGAGTAGTGACAGATACGCAGTATTTT.

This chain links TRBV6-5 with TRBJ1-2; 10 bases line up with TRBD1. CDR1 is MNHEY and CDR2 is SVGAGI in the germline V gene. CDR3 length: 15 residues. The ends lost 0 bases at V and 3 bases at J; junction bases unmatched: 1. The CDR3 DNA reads TGTGCCAGCAGTTACTCCGGACAGGGGGACTATGGCTACACCTTC. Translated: CASSYSGQGDYGYTF.

CDR3 in DNA: TGTGCCAGCAGCCAAGGGACTACCCAAGAGACCCAGTACTTC. Residues: CASSQGTTQETQYF. V and J are TRBV3-1 (or the pseudogene TRBV3-2) and TRBJ2-5; D possibly corresponds to TRBD2 (6 bases). The CDR3 is 14 amino acids. Germline V gene sequence: CDR1 LGHDT, CDR2 YNNKEL (reference sequence). V dropped 1 base and J dropped 1 base, with 7 bases sitting between them.

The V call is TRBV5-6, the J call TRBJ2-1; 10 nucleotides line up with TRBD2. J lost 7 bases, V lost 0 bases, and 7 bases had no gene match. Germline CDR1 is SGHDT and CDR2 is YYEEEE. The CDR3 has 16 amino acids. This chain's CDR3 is CASSLAGGLARNEQFF. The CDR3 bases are TGTGCCAGCAGCTTGGCGGGGGGACTAGCGAGAAATGAGCAGTTCTTC.

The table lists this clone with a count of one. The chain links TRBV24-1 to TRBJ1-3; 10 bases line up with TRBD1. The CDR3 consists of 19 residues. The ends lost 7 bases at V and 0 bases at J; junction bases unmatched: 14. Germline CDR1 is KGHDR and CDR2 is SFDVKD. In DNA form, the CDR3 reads TGTGCCACCAGCGGGACAGGGGCGCCATGGTTGTACTCTGGAAACACCATATATTTT. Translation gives CATSGTGAPWLYSGNTIYF.

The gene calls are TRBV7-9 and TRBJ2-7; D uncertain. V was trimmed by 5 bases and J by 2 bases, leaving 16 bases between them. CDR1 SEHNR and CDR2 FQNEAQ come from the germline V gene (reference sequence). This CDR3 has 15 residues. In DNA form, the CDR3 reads TGTGCCAGCAGCCCTCAAGCGCCGCCTCCCTACGAGCAGTACTTC. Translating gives CASSPQAPPPYEQYF.

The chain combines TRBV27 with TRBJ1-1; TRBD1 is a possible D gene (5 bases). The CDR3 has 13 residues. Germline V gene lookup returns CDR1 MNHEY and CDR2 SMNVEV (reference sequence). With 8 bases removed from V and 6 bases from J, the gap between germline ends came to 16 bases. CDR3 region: CASRPWTSSEAFF. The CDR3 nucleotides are TGTGCCAGCCGGCCTTGGACATCCTCTGAAGCTTTCTTT.

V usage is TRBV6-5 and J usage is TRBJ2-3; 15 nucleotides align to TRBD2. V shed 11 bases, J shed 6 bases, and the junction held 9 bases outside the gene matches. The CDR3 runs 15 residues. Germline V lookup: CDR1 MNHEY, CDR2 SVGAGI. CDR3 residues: CAAPGLAGGEDTQYF. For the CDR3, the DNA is TGTGCCGCACCGGGACTAGCGGGAGGCGAGGATACGCAGTATTTT.

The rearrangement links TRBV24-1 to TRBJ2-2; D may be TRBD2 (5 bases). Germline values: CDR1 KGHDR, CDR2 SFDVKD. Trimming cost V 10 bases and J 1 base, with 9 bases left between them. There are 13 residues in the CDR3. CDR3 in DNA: TGTGCCACAAGCGGCGGGAACACCGGGGAGCTGTTTTTT. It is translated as CATSGGNTGELFF.

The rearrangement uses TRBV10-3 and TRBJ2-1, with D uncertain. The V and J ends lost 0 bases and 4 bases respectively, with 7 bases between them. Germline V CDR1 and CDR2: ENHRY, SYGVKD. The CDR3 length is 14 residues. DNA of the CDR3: TGTGCCATCAGTGAGTCGACTCGTTACAATGAGCAGTTCTTC. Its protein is CAISESTRYNEQFF.

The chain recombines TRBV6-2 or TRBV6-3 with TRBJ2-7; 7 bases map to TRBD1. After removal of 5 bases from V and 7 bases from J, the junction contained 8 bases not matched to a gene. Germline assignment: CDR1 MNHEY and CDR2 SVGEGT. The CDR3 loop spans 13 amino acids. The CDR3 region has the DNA TGTGCCAGCAGTCCCGGGACAGTAAAAGAGCAGTACTTC. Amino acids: CASSPGTVKEQYF.

The CDR3 protein is CASSGVAGLAGVNEQFF. The CDR3 region has the DNA TGCGCCAGCAGTGGGGTTGCGGGACTAGCGGGAGTAAATGAGCAGTTCTTC. The rearrangement joins TRBV5-1 to TRBJ2-1, with 14 bases fitting TRBD2. The length of the CDR3 is 17 residues. Germline lookup yields CDR1 SGHRS and CDR2 YFSETQ. With 5 bases clipped from V and 7 bases from J, the junction kept 11 bases outside the gene matches.

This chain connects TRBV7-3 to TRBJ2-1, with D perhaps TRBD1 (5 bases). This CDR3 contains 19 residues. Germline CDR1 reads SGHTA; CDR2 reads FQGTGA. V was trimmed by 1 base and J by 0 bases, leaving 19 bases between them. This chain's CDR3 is CASSLRESGRTSSYNEQFF. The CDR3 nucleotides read TGTGCCAGCAGCTTAAGAGAGAGTGGGCGGACAAGCTCCTACAATGAGCAGTTCTTC.

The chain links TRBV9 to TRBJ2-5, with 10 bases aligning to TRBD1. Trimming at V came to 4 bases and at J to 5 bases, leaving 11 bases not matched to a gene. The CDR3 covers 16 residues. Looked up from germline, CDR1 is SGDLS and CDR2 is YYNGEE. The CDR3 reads CASSPGDRGSGETQYF. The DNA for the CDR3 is TGTGCCAGCAGCCCAGGGGACAGGGGATCAGGGGAGACCCAGTACTTC.

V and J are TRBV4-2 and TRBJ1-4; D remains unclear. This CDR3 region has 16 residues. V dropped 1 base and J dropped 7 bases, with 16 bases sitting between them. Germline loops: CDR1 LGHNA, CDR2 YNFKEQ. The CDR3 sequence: CASSQVVAGVGEKLFF. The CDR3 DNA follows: TGTGCCAGCAGCCAAGTCGTGGCAGGCGTGGGTGAAAAACTGTTTTTT.